This entry lists 30 T cell receptor beta chains sequenced from one sample in a study of cytomegalovirus exposure and HLA in healthy donors. This table comes from immunoSEQ multiplex PCR, and its TCRdb copy is limited to in-frame clones, with some not included. The sample lists around 150,000 clones, around four fifths occurring once. The sample comprised PBMCs. All receptors derive from a man aged 30 to 45 in good health and CMV-seropositive.

This chain connects TRBV10-3 to TRBJ2-3; 9 nucleotides match TRBD2. V was clipped by 9 bases and J by 3 bases; unmatched bases: 4. The CDR3 runs 13 residues. Per the germline V gene, CDR1 is ENHRY and CDR2 is SYGVKD. CDR3 DNA: TGTGCCATTCGACTAGCGGTAACAGATACGCAGTATTTT. Its protein product is CAIRLAVTDTQYF.

This clone turned up a few times. This chain links TRBV30 with TRBJ1-5; D gene unclear. The CDR3 length is 12 residues. V lost 4 bases, J lost 3 bases, and 7 bases lay in between. The V gene's germline CDR1 is GTSNPN and CDR2 SVGIG (reference sequence). The CDR3 region is CAWNGLNQPQHF. The DNA for the CDR3 is TGTGCCTGGAATGGACTCAATCAGCCCCAGCATTTT.

The chain combines TRBV19 with TRBJ2-1; D might be TRBD2 (7 bases). V was shortened by 10 bases and J by 8 bases, with 21 bases between the two germline ends. CDR3 length: 14 residues. Germline loops: CDR1 LNHDA, CDR2 SQIVND (reference sequence). The CDR3 DNA reads TGTGCCACCCAGTATGGCGGGGGCTCTTATGAGCAGTTCTTC. Translating it yields CATQYGGGSYEQFF.

J is TRBJ2-7 and V is TRBV29-1; 7 bases line up with TRBD2. The germline CDR1 and CDR2 sequences are SQVTM and ANQGSEA. Losses at the gene ends were 4 bases for V and 2 bases for J; bases not matched to a gene: 17. The CDR3 loop spans 17 amino acids. The CDR3 is CSVGGRPGLGGTYEQYF. CDR3 in DNA: TGCAGCGTTGGTGGCCGCCCTGGACTAGGAGGCACCTACGAGCAGTACTTC.

J is TRBJ1-3 and V is TRBV29-1; weak D call: TRBD1 (6 bases). CDR1 SQVTM and CDR2 ANQGSEA come from the germline V gene. Trimming stripped 4 bases from V and 0 bases from J, with 16 bases between. The CDR3 runs 16 residues. CDR3 region: CSVGQGTSFSGNTIYF. As DNA, the CDR3 is TGCAGCGTTGGGCAGGGGACGTCCTTCTCTGGAAACACCATATATTTT.

The sample holds one count of this clone. The gene calls are TRBV7-8 and TRBJ1-2; 7 bases are shared with TRBD1. The CDR3 is 16 amino acids. The germline V gene has CDR1 SGHVS and CDR2 FQNEAQ. Unmatched junction bases numbered 14, after V lost 5 bases and J lost 5 bases. CDR3 region: CASSELGQIKRYGYTF. The CDR3 region has the DNA TGTGCCAGCAGCGAACTGGGACAGATCAAAAGATATGGCTACACCTTC.

This chain joins TRBV11-2 and TRBJ1-1; D is unclear. V dropped 1 base and J dropped 1 base, with 7 bases sitting between them. Germline V gene lookup returns CDR1 SGHAT and CDR2 FQNNGV. This CDR3 region has 14 residues. The CDR3 reads CASSLAGGNTEAFF. CDR3 DNA sequence: TGTGCCAGCAGCTTAGCTGGCGGGAACACTGAAGCTTTCTTT.

The V and J genes are TRBV9 and TRBJ1-2; a possible D gene is TRBD1 (6 bases). Germline loops: CDR1 SGDLS, CDR2 YYNGEE. The CDR3 length is 14 residues. V shed 3 bases and J shed 2 bases, with 11 bases lying between them. CDR3 protein: CASSGGGLNYGYTF. In nucleotides, the CDR3 is TGTGCCAGCAGCGGAGGGGGTCTCAACTATGGCTACACCTTC.

The rearrangement uses TRBV9 and TRBJ1-1; tentatively, D is TRBD1 (5 bases). Trimming shortened V by 4 bases and J by 6 bases, and 16 bases separated the two germline ends. This CDR3 is 14 amino acids long. Germline-derived CDR1 and CDR2 are SGDLS and YYNGEE. CDR3 amino acids: CASSFTSWGAEAFF. CDR3 coding DNA: TGTGCCAGCAGCTTTACGAGCTGGGGCGCTGAAGCTTTCTTT.

The chain couples TRBV2 to TRBJ1-2, with 9 bases lining up with TRBD1. CDR3 length: 17 residues. Germline V lookup: CDR1 SNHLY, CDR2 FYNNEI. V was pared by 5 bases and J by 2 bases, with 12 bases of the junction left unmatched. The CDR3 nucleotides read TGTGCCAGCAGTTCCGCTACAGGGGGCTCCCTCAACTATGGCTACACCTTC. This gives the protein CASSSATGGSLNYGYTF. Combining the CDR3 with reference TRBV2 and TRBJ1-2 gives the whole variable domain EPEVTQTPSHQVTQMGQEVILRCVPISNHLYFYWYRQILGQKVEFLVSFYNNEISEKSEIFDDQFSVERPDGSNFTLKIRSTKLEDSAMYFCASSSATGGSLNYGYTFGSGTRLTVV.

The CDR3 is CASSSKTGWNSPLHF. In nucleotides, the CDR3 is TGTGCCAGCAGCTCCAAGACAGGGTGGAATTCACCCCTCCACTTT. The chain carries TRBV7-6 and TRBJ1-6, with 7 nucleotides matching TRBD1. The germline V gene has CDR1 SGHVS and CDR2 FNYEAQ. This CDR3 region has 15 residues. Unmatched junction bases numbered 7, after V lost 4 bases and J lost 7 bases.

This clone was seen just once. The chain couples TRBV5-1 to TRBJ1-2; 8 bases are a match to TRBD1. Per germline, CDR1 SGHRS and CDR2 YFSETQ. J gave up 1 base and V 3 bases, and 5 bases lay outside the gene matches. The CDR3 totals 15 residues. DNA for the CDR3: TGCGCCAGCAGCTGGACAGGGAGTGGTAACTATGGCTACACCTTC. Translation: CASSWTGSGNYGYTF. Looking up the rest from reference TRBV5-1 and TRBJ1-2 gives the full variable domain: KAGVTQTPRYLIKTRGQQVTLSCSPISGHRSVSWYQQTPGQGLQFLFEYFSETQRNKGNFPGRFSGRQFSNSRSEMNVSTLELGDSALYLCASSWTGSGNYGYTFGSGTRLTVV.

This chain links TRBV27 with TRBJ2-1; 8 positions match TRBD2. The V and J ends lost 7 bases and 7 bases, in that order; junction bases with no gene match: 6. The CDR3 sequence is 13 residues long. Germline V gene sequence: CDR1 MNHEY, CDR2 SMNVEV (reference sequence). The CDR3 reads CASNGRARNEQFF. Here the CDR3 DNA reads TGTGCCAGCAACGGGAGGGCCCGTAATGAGCAGTTCTTC.

This clone was counted a single time. The chain employs TRBV5-1 and TRBJ1-4, with D tentatively TRBD1 (6 bases). The germline CDR1 and CDR2 sequences are SGHRS and YFSETQ. The CDR3 is 14 amino acids. V shed 9 bases and J shed 1 base, with 13 bases lying between them. CDR3 sequence reads: CATRGGGTNEKLFF. The CDR3 bases are TGCGCCACCCGCGGGGGCGGAACTAATGAAAAACTGTTTTTT. Together with reference TRBV5-1 and TRBJ1-4, the CDR3 gives the full variable domain: KAGVTQTPRYLIKTRGQQVTLSCSPISGHRSVSWYQQTPGQGLQFLFEYFSETQRNKGNFPGRFSGRQFSNSRSEMNVSTLELGDSALYLCATRGGGTNEKLFFGSGTQLSVL.

The sample holds one count of this clone. The rearrangement links TRBV7-6 to TRBJ2-1; 9 bases are a match to TRBD2. V trimming: 4 bases; J trimming: 0 bases; junction bases outside the gene matches: 7. The germline CDR1 and CDR2 sequences are SGHVS and FNYEAQ. The CDR3 runs to 17 residues. CDR3 loop: CASSSALAGSSYNEQFF. CDR3 nucleotide sequence: TGTGCCAGCAGCTCAGCTCTAGCGGGAAGCTCCTACAATGAGCAGTTCTTC.

J is TRBJ1-1 and V is TRBV7-9; D unclear. Germline loops: CDR1 SEHNR, CDR2 FQNEAQ (reference sequence). This CDR3 has 12 residues. Trimming shortened V by 1 base and J by 7 bases, and 7 bases separated the two germline ends. CDR3 DNA: TGTGCCAGCAGCTTAGGGAGTTTTGAAGCTTTCTTT. Protein product: CASSLGSFEAFF.

The chain couples TRBV14 to TRBJ2-2, with 7 bases identical to TRBD1. The trim removed 4 bases at V and 6 bases at J, leaving 14 bases unmatched. This CDR3 is built from 17 residues. From germline, CDR1 is SGHDN and CDR2 FVKESK. In nucleotides, the CDR3 is TGTGCCAGCAGCCTCCTACTGCAGGGGGTTCATCCCGGGGAGCTGTTTTTT. This sequence encodes CASSLLLQGVHPGELFF.

The chain uses TRBV5-1 and TRBJ2-3, with TRBD2 identical over 8 bases. This CDR3 is 16 amino acids long. Germline V gives CDR1 SGHRS, CDR2 YFSETQ. With V trimmed by 5 bases and J by 1 base, 9 bases remained unmatched. The chain's CDR3 is CASRGLVTQGTDTQYF. The CDR3 nucleotides read TGCGCCAGCAGGGGACTAGTGACCCAGGGCACAGATACGCAGTATTTT.

The rearrangement uses TRBV5-3 and TRBJ2-3, with unresolved D. TRBV5-3 is identified as an open reading frame with a role that is uncertain. V was pared by 0 bases and J by 6 bases, with 14 bases between. The CDR3 is made up of 15 amino acids. CDR3 in amino acids: CARSLAGLVWDTQYF. DNA for the CDR3: TGTGCCAGAAGCTTGGCGGGTTTGGTGTGGGATACGCAGTATTTT.

The chain employs TRBV4-2 and TRBJ1-2; the match to TRBD1 covers 8 bases. The CDR3 is 20 amino acids. J lost 1 base, V lost 1 base, and 17 bases had no gene match. Germline lookup yields CDR1 LGHNA and CDR2 YNFKEQ. CDR3 nucleotide sequence: TGTGCCAGCAGCCAAGCCACCCCGACAGGGGAGGCCAATGGTAACTATGGCTACACCTTC. Protein: CASSQATPTGEANGNYGYTF.

This rearrangement joins TRBV19 to TRBJ2-7, with a weak D call TRBD2 (5 bases). In germline, CDR1 is LNHDA, CDR2 SQIVND (reference sequence). Between the trimmed V and J ends, which lost 3 bases and 7 bases, there was a span of 13 bases. This CDR3 region has 13 residues. The CDR3 DNA follows: TGTGCCAGTAGTATGACCGGGGTGGGGGAGCAGTACTTC. It translates to CASSMTGVGEQYF.

This chain uses TRBV6-1 with TRBJ2-2; TRBD2 aligns across 11 bases. Germline loops: CDR1 MNHNS, CDR2 SASEGT. The CDR3 totals 18 residues. The trim removed 2 bases at V and 4 bases at J, leaving 9 bases unmatched. In nucleotides, the CDR3 is TGTGCCAGCAGTGAACGGTTAGCGGGAGGGCCGCGCACCGGGGAGCTGTTTTTT. As protein: CASSERLAGGPRTGELFF.

The CDR3 nucleotides are TGTGCCATCAGTGAGAGGGGAGGGCCCACAGATACGCAGTATTTT. This translates into CAISERGGPTDTQYF. The chain couples TRBV10-3 to TRBJ2-3; 7 nucleotides agree with TRBD2. Germline loops: CDR1 ENHRY, CDR2 SYGVKD. The CDR3 is 15 amino acids. J lost 2 bases, V lost 2 bases, and 4 bases had no gene match.

V and J are TRBV6-4 and TRBJ1-2; TRBD1 is a possible D gene (5 bases). The germline gives CDR1 MRHNA, CDR2 SNTAGT. The CDR3 covers 16 residues. V was cut by 3 bases and J by 2 bases, with 16 bases left in between. The CDR3 DNA follows: TGTGCCAGCAGTGAAAGCGGGGCGGGAGGGAACTATGGCTACACCTTC. Translated: CASSESGAGGNYGYTF.

The rearrangement joins TRBV27 to TRBJ2-3; 7 bases are shared with TRBD2. The CDR3 sequence is 13 residues long. Germline loops: CDR1 MNHEY, CDR2 SMNVEV (reference sequence). V lost 8 bases and J lost 2; bases outside the gene matches: 4. CDR3 region: CASRDYPTDTQYF. CDR3 sequence (DNA): TGTGCCAGCCGGGACTACCCCACAGATACGCAGTATTTT.

The J gene is TRBJ1-1, the V gene TRBV5-6; TRBD1 aligns across 7 bases. Trimming took 4 bases from V and 1 from J; bases not matched to a gene: 7. Germline assignment: CDR1 SGHDT and CDR2 YYEEEE. The CDR3 is 15 residues long. The CDR3 DNA follows: TGTGCCAGCAGCGTACCGGGACAGAAGAACACTGAAGCTTTCTTT. Protein: CASSVPGQKNTEAFF.

This chain joins TRBV7-2 and TRBJ1-4; the D gene is possibly TRBD1 (5 bases). V was cut by 4 bases and J by 6 bases, with 12 bases left in between. The CDR3 sequence is 14 residues long. Germline values: CDR1 SGHTA, CDR2 FQGNSA. The CDR3 bases are TGTGCCAGCAGCTCCGGCCAGGGCGATGAAAAACTGTTTTTT. Translated: CASSSGQGDEKLFF.

A few counts support this clone. The V call is TRBV27, the J call TRBJ2-3, with a possible D match to TRBD1 (6 bases). V gave up 6 bases and J gave up 3 bases, with 16 bases separating them. The CDR3 length is 15 residues. Germline V gene data show CDR1 as MNHEY and CDR2 as SMNVEV (reference sequence). The CDR3 spells CASSSAGVRTDTQYF. CDR3 DNA: TGTGCCAGCAGCTCTGCAGGGGTCCGAACAGATACGCAGTATTTT.

This clone was detected only once. The identical CDR3 is also encoded by other nucleotide sequences in the sample. The rearrangement links TRBV7-3 to TRBJ2-5; a weak D match, TRBD2 (7 bases). Germline CDR1 is SGHTA and CDR2 is FQGTGA. The CDR3 extends over 14 amino acids. V was trimmed by 5 bases and J by 1 base, leaving 11 bases between them. CDR3 nucleotide sequence: TGTGCCAGCAGCCCCGGGGGGCCCCAAGAGACCCAGTACTTC. It translates to CASSPGGPQETQYF.

The chain employs TRBV11-2 and TRBJ2-2, with unresolved D. V lost 2 bases and J lost 4, with 11 bases in between. Germline V lookup: CDR1 SGHAT, CDR2 FQNNGV. The CDR3 totals 15 residues. The CDR3 DNA sequence: TGTGCCAGCAGCTTACTGTGGCGGTCCACCGGGGAGCTGTTTTTT. It translates to CASSLLWRSTGELFF.